The 25 T cell receptor beta chains reported below all come from one sample, sequenced in a study of T-cell memory formation after mild COVID-19 (dated by TCRdb to about 2021). Library prep was done by 5' RACE. Sequencer: Illumina NovaSeq 6000. The public reads were run again by TCRdb, first through fastp at Q25 and then through MiXCR, and only productive beta chains were kept. Under each unique CDR3 protein, matching rows form one entry showing the most common genes and DNA. This sample holds about 140,000 distinct CDR3 sequences; 13% to 15% were observed only once. Together, the top ten hold 11% to 15% of the sample. Sequencing was performed on PBMCs or a T cell subset sorted from them (not recorded which). Every receptor here comes from an adult woman who had mild COVID-19 (a few samples of this study predate the infection). The sample titles of this study are shuffled in the database, so cell type and time point are left out; the donor was told from shared clones.

The CDR3 loop reads CASSSKGVAETQETQYF. The CDR3 nucleotides are TGTGCCAGCAGCTCCAAGGGGGTAGCGGAGACCCAAGAGACCCAGTACTTC. This sequence joins TRBV7-8 and TRBJ2-5; D may match TRBD1 or TRBD2 (6 bases each). This CDR3 comprises 17 residues. The V gene's germline CDR1 is SGHVS and CDR2 FQNEAQ. Trimming removed 4 bases from V and 1 base from J, with 19 bases in between.

The rearrangement uses TRBV2 and TRBJ2-2; D unclear. The V end was cut by 4 bases, the J end by 5 bases, with 11 bases between. The CDR3 is 14 residues long. Germline values: CDR1 SNHLY, CDR2 FYNNEI. CDR3 in DNA: TGTGCCAGCAGTGTCCTTATATCTACCGGGGAGCTGTTTTTT. Translation: CASSVLISTGELFF. The full variable domain, its missing parts supplied by reference TRBV2 and TRBJ2-2, is EPEVTQTPSHQVTQMGQEVILRCVPISNHLYFYWYRQILGQKVEFLVSFYNNEISEKSEIFDDQFSVERPDGSNFTLKIRSTKLEDSAMYFCASSVLISTGELFFGEGSRLTVL.

The sample holds a few counts of this clonotype. V is TRBV3-1 and J is TRBJ2-2; D is unclear. V shed 0 bases and J shed 2 bases, with 10 bases lying between them. The CDR3 is 16 amino acids. Germline CDR1 is LGHDT and CDR2 is YNNKEL (reference sequence). The DNA for the CDR3 is TGTGCCAGCAGCCAAGACGGTCGCAGAAACACCGGGGAGCTGTTTTTT. This gives the protein CASSQDGRRNTGELFF.

This chain uses TRBV5-5 with TRBJ1-1; D not resolved. Germline V gene sequence: CDR1 SGHKS, CDR2 YYEKEE (reference sequence). The CDR3 contains 13 residues. V was cut by 2 bases and J by 4 bases, with 9 bases left in between. CDR3 DNA sequence: TGTGCCAGCAGCTTAAGTCCCTCCACTGAAGCTTTCTTT. Translated, it gives CASSLSPSTEAFF.

A few counts support this clonotype. J is TRBJ2-2 and V is TRBV7-8; D unclear. Trimming shortened V by 3 bases and J by 1 base, and 15 bases separated the two germline ends. The germline gives CDR1 SGHVS, CDR2 FQNEAQ. This CDR3 contains 17 residues. CDR3 protein: CASSFPSSTMNTGELFF. The CDR3 bases are TGTGCCAGCAGCTTCCCGAGTTCTACAATGAACACCGGGGAGCTGTTTTTT. Complete variable domain (other parts from reference TRBV7-8 and TRBJ2-2): GAGVSQSPRYKVAKRGQDVALRCDPISGHVSLFWYQQALGQGPEFLTYFQNEAQLDKSGLPSDRFFAERPEGSVSTLKIQRTQQEDSAVYLCASSFPSSTMNTGELFFGEGSRLTVL.

A few counts support this clonotype. The chain is built from TRBV6-5 and TRBJ2-1; D perhaps matches TRBD1 (8 bases). The length of the CDR3 is 13 residues. The V gene lost 6 bases and the J gene lost 10 bases, with 16 bases spanning the gap. Germline CDR1 is MNHEY and CDR2 is SVGAGI. The CDR3 sequence: CASRDRDYSEQFF. CDR3 nucleotides: TGTGCCAGCAGGGACAGGGACTATTCGGAGCAGTTCTTC.

This clonotype was seen only a few times. V is TRBV7-2 and J is TRBJ2-7, with TRBD2 matching over 8 bases. V shed 4 bases and J 3 bases; nucleotides not matched to a gene: 2. Germline CDR1 and CDR2: SGHTA and FQGNSA. The length of the CDR3 is 13 residues. CDR3 sequence reads: CASSSSGRYEQYF. In DNA form, the CDR3 reads TGTGCCAGCAGCTCTAGCGGGCGCTACGAGCAGTACTTC.

This clonotype has only a few counts. The chain joins TRBV9 to TRBJ1-1; D perhaps matches TRBD1 (5 bases). This CDR3 contains 15 residues. From germline, CDR1 is SGDLS and CDR2 YYNGEE. Trimming removed 1 base from V and 2 bases from J, with 12 bases in between. CDR3 sequence reads: CASSVSGLANTEAFF. DNA for the CDR3: TGTGCCAGCAGCGTATCGGGACTGGCTAACACTGAAGCTTTCTTT.

V gene TRBV6-1 combines with J gene TRBJ2-5; perhaps TRBD1 as D (6 bases). The CDR3 runs to 19 residues. V was shortened by 0 bases and J by 6 bases, with 26 bases between the two germline ends. From germline, CDR1 is MNHNS and CDR2 SASEGT. The CDR3 sequence is CASSEALRLRDIGRQTQYF. The CDR3 DNA is TGTGCCAGCAGTGAAGCGCTTCGCCTCCGGGACATCGGGCGGCAGACCCAGTACTTC.

V and J are TRBV4-1 and TRBJ2-1; D unclear. The V gene's germline CDR1 is MGHRA and CDR2 YSYEKL. The ends were cut back, 5 bases at V and 7 bases at J, with 21 bases in the middle. The CDR3 runs to 16 residues. The CDR3 sequence: CASSSSPEGFPNEQFF. The CDR3 DNA reads as TGCGCCAGCAGCTCGAGCCCGGAAGGATTCCCGAATGAGCAGTTCTTC.

This clonotype has a handful of counts. This CDR3 reads CASSYSYQSGNEQFF. CDR3 DNA: TGTGCCAGCAGTTACTCGTACCAGTCCGGCAATGAGCAGTTCTTC. The chain links TRBV6-5 to TRBJ2-1, with unresolved D. Looked up from germline, CDR1 is MNHEY and CDR2 is SVGAGI. Trimming cost V 0 bases and J 6 bases, with 12 bases left between them. The CDR3 loop spans 15 amino acids.

The chain couples TRBV5-4 to TRBJ2-7; 8 nucleotides line up with TRBD1. The CDR3 consists of 16 residues. CDR1 is SGHNT and CDR2 is YYREEE in the germline V gene (reference sequence). With 4 bases clipped from V and 3 bases from J, the junction kept 12 bases outside the gene matches. This CDR3 is CASSPSTGVSYYEQYF. CDR3 in DNA: TGTGCCAGCAGCCCCTCGACAGGGGTGAGTTACTACGAGCAGTACTTC. The full variable domain, completed using reference TRBV5-4 and TRBJ2-7, is ETGVTQSPTHLIKTRGQQVTLRCSSQSGHNTVSWYQQALGQGPQFIFQYYREEENGRGNFPPRFSGLQFPNYSSELNVNALELDDSALYLCASSPSTGVSYYEQYFGPGTRLTVT.

This clonotype appeared a few times. The CDR3 here is CASSPGPLGEKLFF. For the CDR3, the DNA is TGTGCCAGCAGCCCCGGACCCCTGGGGGAAAAACTGTTTTTT. This rearrangement joins TRBV3-1 to TRBJ1-4; D remains unclear. The CDR3 spans 14 residues. Germline V CDR1 and CDR2: LGHDT, YNNKEL (reference sequence). V was cut by 4 bases and J by 8 bases, with 14 bases left in between.

The gene calls are TRBV4-1 and TRBJ2-7; TRBD2 aligns across 11 bases. V lost 3 bases and J lost 4; bases outside the gene matches: 2. CDR1 is MGHRA, CDR2 YSYEKL, per germline. The CDR3 contains 14 residues. DNA of the CDR3: TGCGCCAGCAGCCATTCTAGCGGGGGGTACGAGCAGTACTTC. This translates into CASSHSSGGYEQYF.

The chain uses TRBV24-1 and TRBJ2-2, with TRBD1 as a possible D gene (5 bases). This CDR3 region has 18 residues. Trimming shortened V by 3 bases and J by 2 bases, and 18 bases separated the two germline ends. Germline CDR1 is KGHDR and CDR2 is SFDVKD. The CDR3 DNA sequence: TGTGCCACCAGTGATCCCCTAGAGCAGGGCTTCAACACCGGGGAGCTGTTTTTT. This gives the protein CATSDPLEQGFNTGELFF.

This clonotype showed up just a few times. This rearrangement joins TRBV3-1 to TRBJ2-1; 8 bases are a match to TRBD2. The CDR3 runs to 16 residues. V lost 1 base to trimming and J lost 2 bases; unmatched junction nucleotides: 4. Germline-derived CDR1 and CDR2 are LGHDT and YNNKEL (reference sequence). CDR3 sequence: CASSQGGGGPYNEQFF. The CDR3 nucleotides read TGTGCCAGCAGCCAAGGGGGCGGGGGGCCCTACAATGAGCAGTTCTTC.

The CDR3 sequence is CASSDWTGPTGELFF. Written as DNA, the CDR3 is TGTGCCAGCAGTGACTGGACAGGACCAACCGGGGAGCTGTTTTTT. The V gene is TRBV6-4, the J gene TRBJ2-2; 7 nucleotides match TRBD1. The V gene end was trimmed by 1 base and the J gene end by 5 bases; junction bases not matched to a gene: 4. The CDR3 spans 15 residues. From germline, CDR1 is MRHNA and CDR2 SNTAGT.

V is TRBV5-6 and J is TRBJ1-6; D unresolved. Germline lookup yields CDR1 SGHDT and CDR2 YYEEEE. The CDR3 spans 17 residues. Trimming took off 4 bases at V and 2 bases at J, with 16 bases between the two ends. The CDR3, as DNA: TGTGCCAGCAGCCAACGACCCAGGCTGACCTATAATTCACCCCTCCACTTT. It codes for CASSQRPRLTYNSPLHF.

The rearrangement joins TRBV19 to TRBJ1-2, with D possibly matching TRBD1 (5 bases). The germline V gene encodes CDR1 LNHDA and CDR2 SQIVND (reference sequence). The CDR3 extends over 13 amino acids. The germline V and J ends were trimmed by 4 bases and 4 bases, with 10 bases remaining between them. CDR3 sequence reads: CASSTGGAYGYTF. CDR3 coding DNA: TGTGCCAGTAGTACGGGTGGGGCCTATGGCTACACCTTC.

This clonotype was seen more than once but under ten times. V usage is TRBV2 and J usage is TRBJ2-7; D is undetermined. This CDR3 contains 13 residues. Trimming removed 6 bases at V and 4 bases at J, with 13 bases between. Germline V CDR1 and CDR2: SNHLY, FYNNEI. CDR3: CASSGRAVYEQYF. CDR3 DNA sequence: TGTGCCAGCAGCGGACGCGCGGTTTACGAGCAGTACTTC.

V gene TRBV25-1 combines with J gene TRBJ2-5; D is unresolved. Between the trimmed V and J ends, which lost 3 bases and 4 bases, there was a span of 18 bases. The CDR3 covers 16 residues. In germline, CDR1 is MGHDK, CDR2 SYGVNS. The CDR3 region is CASSEVPTAWGETQYF. The CDR3 DNA follows: TGTGCCAGCAGTGAGGTCCCCACCGCCTGGGGAGAGACCCAGTACTTC. The full variable domain, with the rest looked up from reference TRBV25-1 and TRBJ2-5, is EADIYQTPRYLVIGTGKKITLECSQTMGHDKMYWYQQDPGMELHLIHYSYGVNSTEKGDLSSESTVSRIRTEHFPLTLESARPSHTSQYLCASSEVPTAWGETQYFGPGTRLLVL.

The V gene is TRBV4-1, the J gene TRBJ2-3; D is unclear. Trimming took 1 base from V and 6 from J, leaving 5 bases between them. Looked up from germline, CDR1 is MGHRA and CDR2 is YSYEKL. There are 12 residues in the CDR3. The chain's CDR3 is CASSQVRDTQYF. The CDR3 nucleotides read TGCGCCAGCAGCCAAGTTAGGGATACGCAGTATTTT.

The genes are TRBV7-8 and TRBJ2-7; maybe TRBD1 (6 bases). The CDR3 covers 13 residues. The germline gives CDR1 SGHVS, CDR2 FQNEAQ. V lost 5 bases and J lost 3, with 11 bases in between. DNA for the CDR3: TGTGCCAGCAGCCAAAGACAGGTCTACGAGCAGTACTTC. Protein sequence: CASSQRQVYEQYF. The full variable domain, with the rest looked up from reference TRBV7-8 and TRBJ2-7, is GAGVSQSPRYKVAKRGQDVALRCDPISGHVSLFWYQQALGQGPEFLTYFQNEAQLDKSGLPSDRFFAERPEGSVSTLKIQRTQQEDSAVYLCASSQRQVYEQYFGPGTRLTVT.

This clonotype was seen a handful of times. V and J are TRBV20-1 and TRBJ2-3, with 9 bases identical to TRBD2. J lost 0 bases, V lost 7 bases, and 14 bases had no gene match. The CDR3 loop spans 17 amino acids. Germline assignment: CDR1 DFQATT and CDR2 SNEGSKA (reference sequence). The CDR3 DNA is TGCAGTGGCTTGGCGGGGGGGGCCCTAACTAGCACAGATACGCAGTATTTT. It is translated as CSGLAGGALTSTDTQYF.

There are a few counts of this clonotype. The chain uses TRBV12-3 or TRBV12-4 and TRBJ2-3, with D perhaps TRBD2 (6 bases). Trimming took off 8 bases at V and 1 base at J, with 13 bases between the two ends. The CDR3 is 14 residues long. The CDR3, as DNA: TGTGCCAGCTCAGGCGGCGGGGGCACAGATACGCAGTATTTT. It is translated as CASSGGGGTDTQYF.